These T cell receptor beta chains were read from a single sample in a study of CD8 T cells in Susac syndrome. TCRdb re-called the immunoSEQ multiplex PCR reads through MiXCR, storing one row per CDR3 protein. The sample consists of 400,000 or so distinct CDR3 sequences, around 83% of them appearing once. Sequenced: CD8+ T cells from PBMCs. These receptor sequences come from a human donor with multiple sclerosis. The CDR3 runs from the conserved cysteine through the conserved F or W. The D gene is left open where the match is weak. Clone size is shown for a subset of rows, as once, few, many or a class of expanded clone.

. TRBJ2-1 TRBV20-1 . TGCAGTGCTGGTAGCCAGGGGGGCCCCTACAATGAGCAGTTCTTC CSAGSQGGPYNEQFF
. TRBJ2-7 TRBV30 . TGTGCCTGGAGTGGCGGAATAACCTACGAGCAGTACTTC CAWSGGITYEQYF
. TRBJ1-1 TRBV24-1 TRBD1 TGTGCCACCAGCCCAAGTACAGGGGGCACTGAAGCTTTCTTT CATSPSTGGTEAFF
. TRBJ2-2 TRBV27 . TGTGCCAGCAGTTTGGGCGCGGCCACCGGGGAGCTGTTTTTT CASSLGAATGELFF
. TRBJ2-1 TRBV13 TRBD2 TGTGCCAGCAGCCTTGGACTAGGTGAGGCTGAGCAGTTCTTC CASSLGLGEAEQFF
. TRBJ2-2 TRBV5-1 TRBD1 TGCGCCAGCAGCCCATCTAGGTCCGGGACAGTCGCCGAGGAGCTGTTTTTT CASSPSRSGTVAEELFF
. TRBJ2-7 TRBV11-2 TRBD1 TGTGCCAGCAGCTTAAAATATTGGGACAGGGACTTC CASSLKYWDRDF
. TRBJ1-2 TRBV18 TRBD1 TGTGCCAGCTCACCATATGCACAGGGGGTCGACTATGGCTACACCTTC CASSPYAQGVDYGYTF
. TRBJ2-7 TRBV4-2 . TGTGCCAGCAGCCAAGATCCGGGGCCACCCTACGAGCAGTACTTC CASSQDPGPPYEQYF
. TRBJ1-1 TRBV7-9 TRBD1 TGTGCCAGCAGCTCCTCAGGGGGCGCATCTGAAGCTTTCTTT CASSSSGGASEAFF
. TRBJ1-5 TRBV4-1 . TGCGCCAGCAGCCAAGATTTAACAGGAGGGCCTCAGCCCCAGCATTTT CASSQDLTGGPQPQHF
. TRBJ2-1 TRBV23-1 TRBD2 TGCGCCAGCAGTCTTCTAGGACTAGCGCTACGGGAGCAGTTCTTC CASSLLGLALREQFF
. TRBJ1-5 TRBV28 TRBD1 TGTGCCAGTTTCCGGGACAGGGAGGATAGCAATCAGCCCCAGCATTTT CASFRDREDSNQPQHF
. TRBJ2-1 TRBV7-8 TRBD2 TGTGCCAGCAGCGATACTAGCGGAAACAATGAGCAGTTCTTC CASSDTSGNNEQFF
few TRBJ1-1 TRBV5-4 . TGTGCCAGCAGCTTTGACAGAGAAAACACTGAAGCTTTCTTT CASSFDRENTEAFF
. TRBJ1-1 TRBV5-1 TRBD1 TGCGCCAGCAGCGACAGGGGTGGCACTGAAGCTTTCTTT CASSDRGGTEAFF
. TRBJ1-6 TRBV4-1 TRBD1 TGCGCCAGCAGCCTCAGGACAGGGGACCTTTCACCCCTCCACTTT CASSLRTGDLSPLHF
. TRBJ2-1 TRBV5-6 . TGTGCCAGCAGGCTCGGGGGCACCACATACAATGAGCAGTTCTTC CASRLGGTTYNEQFF
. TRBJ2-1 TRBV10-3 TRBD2 TGTGCCATCACACCGGGACTAGCCAATGAGCAGTTCTTC CAITPGLANEQFF
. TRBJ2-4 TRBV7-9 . TGTGCCAGCAGCTTTTCCCAGGGGGCCAAAAACATTCAGTACTTC CASSFSQGAKNIQYF
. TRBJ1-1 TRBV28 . TGTGCCAGCTTCCTCGGCGAACAAGCTTTCTTT CASFLGEQAFF
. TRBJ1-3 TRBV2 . TGTGCCAGCAGTGAAGCGCTGACAGACTCTGGAAACACCATATATTTT CASSEALTDSGNTIYF
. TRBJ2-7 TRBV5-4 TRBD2 TGTGCCAGCAGCCCCCGGACTAGGTTCTACGAGCAGTACTTC CASSPRTRFYEQYF
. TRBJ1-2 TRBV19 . TGTGCCAGTAGTATTGGTGAGGGGGATGGCTACACCTTC CASSIGEGDGYTF
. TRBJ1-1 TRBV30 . TGTGCCTGGAGTTTGGTAAACACTGAAGCTTTCTTT CAWSLVNTEAFF
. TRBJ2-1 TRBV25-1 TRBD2 TGTGCCAGCAGTGAATATGGGTGGCGGGAGGACAGAGACAATGAGCAGTTCTTC CASSEYGWREDRDNEQFF
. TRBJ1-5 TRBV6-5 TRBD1 TGTGCCAGCAGTTTCCCGGGACAGAACAATCAGCCCCAGCATTTT CASSFPGQNNQPQHF
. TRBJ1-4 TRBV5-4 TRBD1 TGTGCCAGCAGCTCTACAGGGGGCTGGGATGAAAAACTGTTTTTT CASSSTGGWDEKLFF
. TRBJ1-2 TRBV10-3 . TGTGCCATCAGTAACGACAGCCGTTCATATGGCTACACCTTC CAISNDSRSYGYTF
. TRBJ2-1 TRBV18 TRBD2 TGTGCCAGCTCACCCCCCCCGCGGGGGGACGGTGAGCAGTTCTTC CASSPPPRGDGEQFF
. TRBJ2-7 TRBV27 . TGTGCCAGCAGTTCCTCGGCCGGTTACGAGCAGTACTTC CASSSSAGYEQYF
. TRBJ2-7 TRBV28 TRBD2 TGTGCCAGCAGTTTTCTTGCTAAAGCGGGAAGCTACGAGCAGTACTTC CASSFLAKAGSYEQYF
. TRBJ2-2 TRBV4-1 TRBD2 TGCGCCAGCAGCCAAGGGCTAGCGGGAGGGGCCACCGGGGAGCTGTTTTTT CASSQGLAGGATGELFF
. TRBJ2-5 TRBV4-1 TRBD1 TGCGCCAGCAGCCAAGAGAGACAGGGTCCGACCCAGTACTTC CASSQERQGPTQYF
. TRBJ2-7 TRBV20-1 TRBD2 TGCAGTGCTTTCCCTCCGGGGGGCTACGAGCAGTACTTC CSAFPPGGYEQYF
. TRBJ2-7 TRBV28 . TGTGCCAGCAGCTGGAGGGACGCCTACGAGCAGTACTTC CASSWRDAYEQYF
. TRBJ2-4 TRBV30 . TGTGCCTGGAGTGCACGGGAGTCTATGAAAAACATTCAGTACTTC CAWSARESMKNIQYF
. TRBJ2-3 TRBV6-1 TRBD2 TGTGCCAGCAGAAGGGGACTAGCGTCCGACGATACGCAGTATTTT CASRRGLASDDTQYF
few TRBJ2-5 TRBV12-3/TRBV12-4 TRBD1 TGTGCCAGCAGGAAACAGGGGCCCAGAGAGACCCAGTACTTC CASRKQGPRETQYF
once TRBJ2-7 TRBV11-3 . TGTGCCAGCAGCTTGGAGAGAGACTACGAGCAGTACTTC CASSLERDYEQYF
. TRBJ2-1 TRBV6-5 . TGTGCCAGCAGTTACTCAGGAACCGACTTTGAGCAGTTCTTC CASSYSGTDFEQFF
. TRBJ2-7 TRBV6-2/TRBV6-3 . TGTGCCGCGCAGTTAGGCAGCCCCTACGAGCAGTACTTC CAAQLGSPYEQYF
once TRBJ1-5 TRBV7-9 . TGTGCCAGCAGCTCGGACAGAGAAGGCGCTCAGCCCCAGCATTTT CASSSDREGAQPQHF
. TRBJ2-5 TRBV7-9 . . CASSPSLWERETQYF
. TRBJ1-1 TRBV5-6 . TGTGCCAGCAGCTTAGGCGCGGGCCGCACTGAAGCTTTCTTT CASSLGAGRTEAFF
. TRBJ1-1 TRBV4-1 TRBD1 TGCGCCAGCAGCCTCTTATCAAGGGGGCTTGGCACTGAAGCTTTCTTT CASSLLSRGLGTEAFF
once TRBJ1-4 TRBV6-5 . TGTGCCAGCAGTTACTCGGGTGGGGCTACTAATGAAAAACTGTTTTTT CASSYSGGATNEKLFF
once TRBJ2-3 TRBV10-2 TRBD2 TGCGCCAGCAGGGGGACTAGCGGGAGGTCAGATACGCAGTATTTT CASRGTSGRSDTQYF
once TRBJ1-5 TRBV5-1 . TGCGCCAGCAGCCGTTTACAGCTTAGCAATCAGCCCCAGCATTTT CASSRLQLSNQPQHF
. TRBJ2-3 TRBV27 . TGTGCCAGCAGTCTCCTACCCCGGGACCCCGACACAGATACGCAGTATTTT CASSLLPRDPDTDTQYF
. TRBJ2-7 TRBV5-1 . TGCGCCAGCGGCCCAGGAAACTACGAGCAGTACTTC CASGPGNYEQYF
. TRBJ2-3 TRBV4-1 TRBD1 TGCGCCAGCAGCCAACATCCCCTCCCTGGATCGACGGGACAGGGGAGCACAGATACGCAGTATTTT CASSQHPLPGSTGQGSTDTQYF
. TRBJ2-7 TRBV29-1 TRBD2 TGCAGCGTCAAAGGGGCTAGCGGGAGGGCCTACGAGCAGTACTTC CSVKGASGRAYEQYF
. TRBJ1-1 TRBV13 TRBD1 TGTGCCAGCAGCTCACGACCCGGACGGACAGGGGATGAGGACACTGAAGCTTTCTTT CASSSRPGRTGDEDTEAFF